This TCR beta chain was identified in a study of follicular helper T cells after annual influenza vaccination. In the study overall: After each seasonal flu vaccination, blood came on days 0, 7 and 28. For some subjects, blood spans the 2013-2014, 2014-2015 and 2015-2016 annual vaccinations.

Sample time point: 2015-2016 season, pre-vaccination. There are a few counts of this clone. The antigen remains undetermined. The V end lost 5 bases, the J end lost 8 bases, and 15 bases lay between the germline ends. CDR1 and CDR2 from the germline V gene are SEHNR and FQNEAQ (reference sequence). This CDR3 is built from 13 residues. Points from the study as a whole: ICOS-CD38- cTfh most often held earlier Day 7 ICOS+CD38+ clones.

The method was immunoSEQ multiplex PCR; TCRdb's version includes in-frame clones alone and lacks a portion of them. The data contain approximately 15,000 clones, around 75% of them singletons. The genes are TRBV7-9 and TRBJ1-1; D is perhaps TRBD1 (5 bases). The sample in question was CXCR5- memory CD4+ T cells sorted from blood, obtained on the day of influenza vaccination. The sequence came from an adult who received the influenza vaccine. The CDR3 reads CASSPNLRDEAFF. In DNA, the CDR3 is TGTGCCAGCAGCCCAAATCTCCGGGACGAAGCTTTCTTT.